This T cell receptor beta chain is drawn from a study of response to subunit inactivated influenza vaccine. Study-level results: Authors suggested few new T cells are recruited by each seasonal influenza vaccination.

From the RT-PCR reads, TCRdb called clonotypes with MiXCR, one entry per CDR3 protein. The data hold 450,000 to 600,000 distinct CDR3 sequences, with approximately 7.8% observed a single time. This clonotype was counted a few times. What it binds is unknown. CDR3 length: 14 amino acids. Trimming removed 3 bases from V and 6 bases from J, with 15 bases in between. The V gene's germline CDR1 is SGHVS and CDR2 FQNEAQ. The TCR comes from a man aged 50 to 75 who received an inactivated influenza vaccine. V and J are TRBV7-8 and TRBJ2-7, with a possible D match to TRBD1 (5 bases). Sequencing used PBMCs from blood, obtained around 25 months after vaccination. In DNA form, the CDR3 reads TGTGCCAGCAGCTTTGGGGCACGTTGGACCGAGCAGTACTTC. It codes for CASSFGARWTEQYF.